This record covers a single TCR beta chain. No antigen is known for it. This sample was included in a study of blood T cells in healthy people across ages. After removal of 2 bases from V and 4 bases from J, the junction contained 1 base not matched to a gene. The length of the CDR3 is 15 residues. Germline values: CDR1 KGHDR, CDR2 SFDVKD. The study's findings and limits: Significant beta diversity loss was already apparent by age approximately 42, declining roughly linearly. Naive CD4+ cells and diversity were both higher in long-lived donors than in aged donors.

Primed by a sample-barcoded 5' primer and a J-beta primer mix, a second PCR proceeded for roughly 7 to 11 cycles. MiXCR, run by TCRdb on the 5' RACE reads, gives a single entry per CDR3 protein. The sample lists some 1 million distinct CDR3 sequences, more than 35% occurring once. The chain has TRBV24-1 and TRBJ2-1, with 10 bases aligning to TRBD2. The sequencing input was blood. This sequence originates from a woman in her fifties or sixties in good health. CDR3 sequence: CATSDSLAGYNEQFF. The CDR3 DNA reads as TGTGCCACCAGTGATTCACTAGCGGGGTACAATGAGCAGTTCTTC.